This TCR beta chain originates from a study of OX40 agonist ivuxolimab in advanced cancers. Study context: Treatment of patients was with ivuxolimab, an agonistic anti-OX40 (CD134) antibody. Hepatocellular carcinoma, melanoma, renal cell or head and neck cancer was diagnosed in the dose-escalation patients.

Generated by immunoSEQ multiplex PCR, the TCRdb table keeps only in-frame clones and is missing some. The sample shows over 80,000 clones, roughly nine tenths of them seen only once. Germline CDR1 reads LGHNA; CDR2 reads YSLEER. The CDR3 covers 15 residues. Trimming took 4 bases from V and 4 from J, leaving 16 bases between them. In the case of this clone: Its antigen is undetermined.

Study outcomes and limitations: Fewer expanded clones were found on average in CD4+ than in CD8+ T cells. Both CD4+ and CD8+ T cell populations in blood had undergone clonal expansion by week 6 at 0.1 to 3.0 mg/kg.

The rearrangement uses TRBV4-3 and TRBJ1-2; no definite D call. This sequence was found in an adult with an advanced solid tumor such as melanoma, head and neck, liver or kidney cancer. This sample comprised CD4+ or CD8+ T cells sorted from blood, obtained in a trial of the OX40 agonist ivuxolimab. The CDR3 sequence is CASSLYRGSGYGYTF. CDR3 bases: TGCGCCAGCAGCCTGTATCGAGGGAGCGGCTATGGCTACACCTTC.